One and the same sample provided the 4 T cell receptor beta chains below, sequenced in a study of tumor-infiltrating lymphocytes in localized non-small cell lung cancer listed by TCRdb under 2021. Library preparation employed the immunoSEQ multiplex PCR assay. TCRdb holds this immuneACCESS table with in-frame rearrangements only. Some clones are missing; in checked studies, unresolved V genes explain under half, and the rest has no known cause. Within this sample are about 7,500 clones, with 55% to 70% of them counted one time only. Roughly 13% of the sample is held by the ten biggest clonotypes. Specimen: uninvolved lung tissue not adjacent to the tumor. Receptors originate from a human donor with non-small cell lung cancer.

The genes are TRBV10-3 and TRBJ1-1; TRBD1 agrees at 7 bases. V shed 3 bases and J 0 bases; nucleotides not matched to a gene: 4. In germline, CDR1 is ENHRY, CDR2 SYGVKD. The CDR3 contains 15 residues. The CDR3 nucleotides are TGTGCCATCAGTGAACAGGACAGGATGAACACTGAAGCTTTCTTT. Translating gives CAISEQDRMNTEAFF.

The gene calls are TRBV7-2 and TRBJ2-7; 14 bases align to TRBD2. CDR3 length: 18 amino acids. Germline values: CDR1 SGHTA, CDR2 FQGNSA. The V and J ends lost 4 bases and 2 bases, in that order; junction bases with no gene match: 10. CDR3 protein: CASSYYGTSGGLTYEQYF. The CDR3 DNA follows: TGTGCCAGCAGCTACTACGGGACTAGCGGGGGACTCACCTACGAGCAGTACTTC.

The chain has TRBV9 and TRBJ1-2; 11 bases map to TRBD1. Looked up from germline, CDR1 is SGDLS and CDR2 is YYNGEE. V was pared by 4 bases and J by 5 bases, with 7 bases of the junction left unmatched. This CDR3 comprises 15 residues. CDR3 bases: TGTGCCAGCAGCCACAGGACAGGGGGCTCTTATGGCTACACCTTC. The encoded protein is CASSHRTGGSYGYTF.

This clone has a handful of counts. This chain connects TRBV9 to TRBJ2-5; weak D call: TRBD1 (6 bases). The germline V gene encodes CDR1 SGDLS and CDR2 YYNGEE. This CDR3 spans 15 amino acids. Trimming stripped 4 bases from V and 5 bases from J, with 18 bases between. Here the CDR3 reads CASSTRYRVDETQYF. CDR3 in DNA: TGTGCCAGCAGCACACGGTACAGGGTCGACGAGACCCAGTACTTC.